These T cell receptor beta chains were read from a single sample in a study of cytomegalovirus exposure and HLA in healthy donors. Measured with immunoSEQ multiplex PCR; TCRdb has only the in-frame clones, and not every one. The sample includes around 110,000 clones, around 75% of them seen just once. What was sequenced was PBMCs. All receptors derive from a woman in her late teens or twenties in good health and CMV-seronegative. The CDR3 runs from the conserved cysteine through the conserved F or W. The D gene is left open where the match is weak. Some rows mark clone size as missing; the rest say once, few, many or name a class of expanded clone.

J gene: TRBJ2-7; V gene: TRBV11-2; clone size: few; D gene: -; CDR3 DNA: TGTGCCAGCAGCTTAGCTCCAGGCCGCGAGCAGTACTTC; CDR3 protein: CASSLAPGREQYF
J gene: TRBJ2-7; V gene: TRBV2; clone size: -; D gene: -; CDR3 DNA: TGTGCCAGCAACCCGGACAGAACCTACGAGCAGTACTTC; CDR3 protein: CASNPDRTYEQYF
J gene: TRBJ2-1; V gene: TRBV5-1; clone size: -; D gene: -; CDR3 DNA: TGCGCCAGCAGCTTGGGAGGGGGTGGGAACAATGAGCAGTTCTTC; CDR3 protein: CASSLGGGGNNEQFF
J gene: TRBJ2-1; V gene: TRBV19; clone size: -; D gene: TRBD2; CDR3 DNA: TGTGCCAGTAGTATAGGGACTAGCGGGGGGTCATACAATGAGCAGTTCTTC; CDR3 protein: CASSIGTSGGSYNEQFF
J gene: TRBJ2-7; V gene: TRBV9; clone size: -; D gene: -; CDR3 DNA: TGTGCCAGCAGCGTAGGACACCGCTACGAGCAGTACTTC; CDR3 protein: CASSVGHRYEQYF
J gene: TRBJ1-5; V gene: TRBV28; clone size: -; D gene: TRBD1; CDR3 DNA: TGTGCCAGCAGTTTAATACAGGGGGATCAGCCCCAGCATTTT; CDR3 protein: CASSLIQGDQPQHF
J gene: TRBJ1-2; V gene: TRBV5-4; clone size: -; D gene: -; CDR3 DNA: TGTGCCAGCAGCACGGGGACGGACAGTTTCTATGGCTACACCTTC; CDR3 protein: CASSTGTDSFYGYTF
J gene: TRBJ2-7; V gene: TRBV5-1; clone size: -; D gene: TRBD1; CDR3 DNA: TGCGCCAGCAGCTTGGGGACAGGGGTCTCCTACGAGCAGTACTTC; CDR3 protein: CASSLGTGVSYEQYF
J gene: TRBJ1-1; V gene: TRBV2; clone size: -; D gene: -; CDR3 DNA: TGTGCCAGCAGTGAGGGCAGTATGAACACTGAAGCTTTCTTT; CDR3 protein: CASSEGSMNTEAFF
J gene: TRBJ1-1; V gene: TRBV5-1; clone size: -; D gene: -; CDR3 DNA: TGCGCCAGCAGCTTCGAACAGCAGAACACTGAAGCTTTCTTT; CDR3 protein: CASSFEQQNTEAFF
J gene: TRBJ2-6; V gene: TRBV30; clone size: -; D gene: -; CDR3 DNA: TGTGCCTGGGGGGACTCCCCGGGGGCCAACGTCCTGACTTTC; CDR3 protein: CAWGDSPGANVLTF